What follows are 25 T cell receptor beta chains derived from one specimen sequenced in a study of somatic mutations in cytotoxic T cells in rheumatoid arthritis. The table came from immunoSEQ multiplex PCR; TCRdb's copy has only in-frame clones and leaves some out. The sample shows 25,000 to 35,000 clones, 75% to 90% of them seen only once. The specimen sequenced was CD8+ T cells sorted from blood. The receptors here all came from an adult with rheumatoid arthritis.

The rearrangement links TRBV11-2 to TRBJ2-5; TRBD2 agrees at 9 bases. CDR1 and CDR2 (germline): SGHAT, FQNNGV. J was trimmed by 5 bases and V by 1 base; bases with no gene match: 14. CDR3 size: 18 residues. The CDR3 loop reads CASSLGGGGLTLGETQYF. The DNA for the CDR3 is TGTGCCAGCAGCTTAGGCGGGGGGGGATTAACCCTGGGGGAGACCCAGTACTTC. Supplemented by reference TRBV11-2 and TRBJ2-5, the full variable domain reads EAGVAQSPRYKIIEKRQSVAFWCNPISGHATLYWYQQILGQGPKLLIQFQNNGVVDDSQLPKDRFSAERLKGVDSTLKIQPAKLEDSAVYLCASSLGGGGLTLGETQYFGPGTRLLVL.

V gene TRBV19 combines with J gene TRBJ2-7; tentative D call: TRBD1 (5 bases). Germline CDR1 LNHDA, CDR2 SQIVND (reference sequence). The V end lost 5 bases, the J end lost 2 bases, and 13 bases lay between the germline ends. The length of the CDR3 is 14 residues. CDR3 sequence: CASSPGHGPYEQYF. The CDR3 DNA follows: TGTGCCAGTAGTCCTGGACACGGTCCCTACGAGCAGTACTTC. The full variable domain, completed using reference TRBV19 and TRBJ2-7, is DGGITQSPKYLFRKEGQNVTLSCEQNLNHDAMYWYRQDPGQGLRLIYYSQIVNDFQKGDIAEGYSVSREKKESFPLTVTSAQKNPTAFYLCASSPGHGPYEQYFGPGTRLTVT.

This chain uses TRBV4-1 with TRBJ2-7; 9 bases are shared with TRBD2. CDR3 length equals 16 residues. Germline-derived CDR1 and CDR2 are MGHRA and YSYEKL. Trimming cost V 1 base and J 4 bases; bases outside gene matches: 8. CDR3 region: CASSQGDGGGGYEQYF. The CDR3 coding sequence is TGCGCCAGCAGCCAAGGGGACGGCGGGGGGGGGTACGAGCAGTACTTC.

The CDR3 region has the DNA TGTGCCAGCGGCTACGCGGGAGGAACAGATACGCAGTATTTT. Translated: CASGYAGGTDTQYF. The chain joins TRBV9 to TRBJ2-3; the match to TRBD2 covers 8 bases. V lost 7 bases and J lost 3; bases outside the gene matches: 7. Germline values: CDR1 SGDLS, CDR2 YYNGEE. The CDR3 has 14 residues.

This chain joins TRBV9 and TRBJ2-3, with D hard to call. Trimming cost V 3 bases and J 0 bases, with 11 bases left between them. In germline, CDR1 is SGDLS, CDR2 YYNGEE. The CDR3 runs 15 residues. This CDR3 reads CASSAEGLSTDTQYF. CDR3 nucleotides: TGTGCCAGCAGCGCGGAAGGGCTAAGCACAGATACGCAGTATTTT.

The chain recombines TRBV5-6 with TRBJ2-7, with 7 bases identical to TRBD1. V lost 0 bases, J lost 3 bases, and 12 bases stayed unmatched. Per germline, CDR1 SGHDT and CDR2 YYEEEE. This CDR3 spans 17 amino acids. CDR3 amino acids: CASSLVGTEGPFYEQYF. CDR3 DNA: TGTGCCAGCAGCTTGGTAGGGACAGAGGGTCCTTTCTACGAGCAGTACTTC.

This rearrangement joins TRBV15 to TRBJ1-3; D ambiguous. CDR3 length: 19 residues. In germline, CDR1 is LNHNV, CDR2 YYDKDF (reference sequence). The ends were cut back, 3 bases at V and 4 bases at J, with 25 bases in the middle. The CDR3 is CATSRGYRYSLNEGNTIYF. CDR3 in DNA: TGTGCCACCAGCAGGGGGTACAGATACTCACTCAACGAGGGAAACACCATATATTTT.

The rearrangement links TRBV13 to TRBJ1-2; 11 bases are shared with TRBD1. The CDR3 extends over 16 amino acids. Trimming at V came to 5 bases and at J to 2 bases, leaving 7 bases not matched to a gene. Germline-derived CDR1 and CDR2 are PRHDT and FYEKMQ (reference sequence). CDR3 DNA: TGTGCCAGCAGCGGACCGGGGACAGGGGGAAACTATGGCTACACCTTC. Residues: CASSGPGTGGNYGYTF.

J is TRBJ2-5 and V is TRBV29-1, with no clear D. Germline V gene lookup returns CDR1 SQVTM and CDR2 ANQGSEA. The CDR3 runs 10 residues. The V gene lost 4 bases and the J gene lost 5 bases, with 5 bases spanning the gap. The CDR3, as DNA: TGCAGCGTTGTTGGGGAGACCCAGTACTTC. Amino acids: CSVVGETQYF. Combining the CDR3 with reference TRBV29-1 and TRBJ2-5 gives the whole variable domain SAVISQKPSRDICQRGTSLTIQCQVDSQVTMMFWYRQQPGQSLTLIATANQGSEATYESGFVIDKFPISRPNLTFSTLTVSNMSPEDSSIYLCSVVGETQYFGPGTRLLVL.

As DNA, the CDR3 is TGTGCCAGCAGCCAAGATCGGAGCTACACCTTC. Protein product: CASSQDRSYTF. This chain connects TRBV4-2 to TRBJ1-2; no firm D call. V shed 0 bases and J shed 9 bases, with 5 bases lying between them. The length of the CDR3 is 11 residues. The V gene's germline CDR1 is LGHNA and CDR2 YNFKEQ.

The chain carries TRBV6-5 and TRBJ1-1, with D tentatively TRBD1 (6 bases). Per germline, CDR1 MNHEY and CDR2 SVGAGI. Deletions cut 0 bases from V and 0 bases from J, with 11 bases between. The length of the CDR3 is 16 residues. The DNA of the CDR3 is TGTGCCAGCAGTTACTCATGGGGACAAGTGAACACTGAAGCTTTCTTT. It yields the protein CASSYSWGQVNTEAFF.

The CDR3 reads CASSPPTGNGYTF. CDR3 DNA: TGTGCCAGCAGCCCACCGACAGGAAATGGCTACACCTTC. V gene TRBV7-9 combines with J gene TRBJ1-2; tentatively, D is TRBD1 (6 bases). The germline CDR1 and CDR2 sequences are SEHNR and FQNEAQ (reference sequence). CDR3 length equals 13 residues. The germline V and J ends were trimmed by 5 bases and 6 bases, with 13 bases remaining between them.

This clone showed up just a few times. Other DNA variants within this sample encode the same CDR3. The gene calls are TRBV7-2 and TRBJ1-1; no definite D call. Germline V lookup: CDR1 SGHTA, CDR2 FQGNSA. CDR3 length equals 13 residues. Trimming stripped 1 base from V and 1 base from J, with 4 bases between. The CDR3 DNA follows: TGTGCCAGCAGCTTAGGTCGGAACACTGAAGCTTTCTTT. Amino acids: CASSLGRNTEAFF.

A single count supports this clone. Other DNA variants within this sample encode the same CDR3. The chain links TRBV29-1 to TRBJ1-1, with no clear D. V was cut by 3 bases and J by 1 base, with 6 bases left in between. The CDR3 loop spans 12 amino acids. CDR1 is SQVTM, CDR2 ANQGSEA, per germline. The CDR3 is CSVEEGNTEAFF. The CDR3 DNA sequence: TGCAGCGTTGAGGAGGGGAACACTGAAGCTTTCTTT.

J is TRBJ2-7 and V is TRBV10-3, with 12 bases identical to TRBD1. The CDR3 consists of 15 residues. After removal of 3 bases from V and 7 bases from J, the junction contained 7 bases not matched to a gene. From germline, CDR1 is ENHRY and CDR2 SYGVKD. CDR3 amino acids: CAISDGTGGLGEQYF. CDR3 sequence (DNA): TGTGCCATCAGTGACGGGACAGGGGGCCTGGGGGAGCAGTACTTC.

This clone was counted once. This chain connects TRBV7-8 to TRBJ2-5; D remains unclear. The CDR3 has 11 residues. V gave up 5 bases and J gave up 5 bases, with 6 bases separating them. The V gene's germline CDR1 is SGHVS and CDR2 FQNEAQ. CDR3 DNA sequence: TGTGCCAGCAGCCAAAGGGAGACCCAGTACTTC. Protein: CASSQRETQYF.

The chain is built from TRBV11-3 and TRBJ2-5; 11 bases line up with TRBD1. This CDR3 has 16 residues. The germline gives CDR1 SGHNT, CDR2 YENEEA. The junction had 6 bases not matched to a gene; V was cut back by 5 bases and J by 1 base. The CDR3 DNA sequence: TGTGCCAGCAGCACCCGGGACAGGGGGACCCAAGAGACCCAGTACTTC. This gives the protein CASSTRDRGTQETQYF.

The chain carries TRBV27 and TRBJ2-1, with D unclear. The CDR3 covers 11 residues. V gave up 5 bases and J gave up 3 bases, with 2 bases separating them. Germline V gene data show CDR1 as MNHEY and CDR2 as SMNVEV (reference sequence). The CDR3 protein is CASSHYNEQFF. CDR3 sequence (DNA): TGTGCCAGCAGTCACTACAATGAGCAGTTCTTC.

The chain has TRBV30 and TRBJ2-3, with D hard to call. Germline CDR1 reads GTSNPN; CDR2 reads SVGIG (reference sequence). V lost 0 bases and J lost 6, with 7 bases in between. CDR3 length: 12 amino acids. Here the CDR3 reads CAWSVLGDTQYF. The DNA for the CDR3 is TGTGCCTGGAGTGTGTTAGGGGATACGCAGTATTTT.

The CDR3 region is CASSGYGGPGEQYF. The CDR3 region has the DNA TGTGCCAGCAGCGGCTACGGGGGCCCCGGCGAGCAGTACTTC. The chain combines TRBV9 with TRBJ2-7; D tentatively reads TRBD1 or TRBD2 (6 bases each). Germline loops: CDR1 SGDLS, CDR2 YYNGEE. This CDR3 is built from 14 residues. V gave up 3 bases and J gave up 6 bases, with 16 bases separating them.

This clone was detected only once. The chain links TRBV14 to TRBJ2-7, with 11 bases lining up with TRBD1. CDR1 and CDR2 (germline): SGHDN, FVKESK. The V segment lost 4 bases and the J segment 4 bases; nucleotides outside the gene matches: 9. CDR3 length: 16 residues. CDR3 nucleotides: TGTGCCAGCAGCCCCGGCGGGACAGGGGGACATTACGAGCAGTACTTC. The encoded protein is CASSPGGTGGHYEQYF. Supplemented by reference TRBV14 and TRBJ2-7, the full variable domain reads EAGVTQFPSHSVIEKGQTVTLRCDPISGHDNLYWYRRVMGKEIKFLLHFVKESKQDESGMPNNRFLAERTGGTYSTLKVQPAELEDSGVYFCASSPGGTGGHYEQYFGPGTRLTVT.

V gene TRBV7-8 combines with J gene TRBJ2-7, with D possibly TRBD2 on 5 matching bases. The CDR3 runs 12 residues. V was cut by 1 base and J by 9 bases, with 10 bases left in between. Germline V gives CDR1 SGHVS, CDR2 FQNEAQ. CDR3 sequence (DNA): TGTGCCAGCAGCTTAGAAGCAACTAGGCAGTACTTC. Amino acids: CASSLEATRQYF.

V is TRBV30 and J is TRBJ2-7; D possibly corresponds to TRBD1 (6 bases). The CDR3 is made up of 14 amino acids. V was trimmed by 4 bases and J by 4 bases, leaving 17 bases between them. Germline CDR1 GTSNPN, CDR2 SVGIG (reference sequence). As DNA, the CDR3 is TGTGCCTGGACTCCCCTCCGGGACAAATACGAGCAGTACTTC. Protein sequence: CAWTPLRDKYEQYF. Full variable domain (missing parts from reference TRBV30 and TRBJ2-7): SQTIHQWPATLVQPVGSPLSLECTVEGTSNPNLYWYRQAAGRGLQLLFYSVGIGQISSEVPQNLSASRPQDRQFILSSKKLLLSDSGFYLCAWTPLRDKYEQYFGPGTRLTVT.

This rearrangement joins TRBV7-9 to TRBJ1-2, with D possibly matching TRBD1 (5 bases). In germline, CDR1 is SEHNR, CDR2 FQNEAQ (reference sequence). Trimming cost V 5 bases and J 2 bases, with 15 bases left between them. This CDR3 spans 15 amino acids. The CDR3 here is CASSPPGRENYGYTF. The CDR3 coding sequence is TGTGCCAGCAGCCCCCCGGGCAGGGAAAACTATGGCTACACCTTC. Drawing the rest from reference TRBV7-9 and TRBJ1-2, the complete variable domain is DTGVSQNPRHKITKRGQNVTFRCDPISEHNRLYWYRQTLGQGPEFLTYFQNEAQLEKSRLLSDRFSAERPKGSFSTLEIQRTEQGDSAMYLCASSPPGRENYGYTFGSGTRLTVV.

About this clone itself: At one boundary the junction diverges from the germline segment, which might be a read error. The chain couples TRBV6-5 to TRBJ2-7, with D perhaps given as TRBD1 or TRBD2 (6 bases each). CDR1 is MNHEY, CDR2 SVGAGI, per germline. This CDR3 spans 13 amino acids. CDR3 DNA sequence: TGTGCCAGCAGTTACACGGGGGCCGCAGGCTCGATCTTC. Its protein product is CASSYTGAAGSIF.